This TCR beta chain is drawn from a study of T cells in Graves' hyperthyroidism and ophthalmopathy. Study-level findings and limits: Most thyroid clonotypes expanded above 0.001 were also detected in blood.

Germline loops: CDR1 MNHEY, CDR2 SVGEGT. This CDR3 region has 15 residues. Worth noting for this clonotype: Its cognate antigen is unknown. One end of the junction varies from germline; a read error may be responsible.

Template material for amplifying TCR beta CDR3 regions consisted of RNA transcripts. In the first-round RT-PCR of the TCR CDR3, the HTBI primer set was used. MiXCR was run by TCRdb on the multiplex PCR reads, yielding one entry per CDR3 protein. The sample has approximately 25,000 distinct CDR3 sequences, nearly 45% seen once. V and J are TRBV6-2 or TRBV6-3 and TRBJ2-7; 7 bases match TRBD1. Sequencing used blood. The clonotype was recovered from a woman in her 30s with Graves' hyperthyroidism. The CDR3 nucleotides are TGTGCCAACAGTGGATTCAGGGACAGTACCTACGAGCAGTACTTC. Its protein product is CANSGFRDSTYEQYF.